This T cell receptor (beta chain) was documented in a study of blood T cell repertoires in COVID-19. From germline, CDR1 is SGHRS and CDR2 YFSETQ. With 0 bases removed from V and 4 bases from J, the gap between germline ends came to 12 bases. The CDR3 spans 15 residues. The data were produced by immunoSEQ multiplex PCR, yet TCRdb's version contains in-frame clones alone and is incomplete. The sample has 140,000 to 150,000 clones; roughly 88% are singletons. Individuals aged about 18 to 100 years were recruited from approximately 22 US areas. In assigning cohorts, the study relied on participant-reported clinical history.

The sequenced material came from PBMCs or T cells enriched from blood (not recorded which). The chain recombines TRBV5-1 with TRBJ2-3, with D hard to call. The sequence was obtained from a man in his forties or fifties who had recovered from COVID-19. CDR3 protein: CASSLVSPGPDTQYF. The CDR3 coding sequence is TGCGCCAGCAGCTTGGTCTCCCCAGGCCCAGATACGCAGTATTTT.